This entry features one T cell receptor beta chain sequence. Sequenced by immunoSEQ multiplex PCR; TCRdb stores in-frame clones only, minus some. The top ten hold over 0.2% of the sample, which has about 73,000 clones, 93% seen once. With V trimmed by 2 bases and J by 4 bases, 9 bases remained unmatched. The CDR3 consists of 16 residues. The germline V gene encodes CDR1 SGHNT and CDR2 YYREEE (reference sequence). This sample was included in a study of technical replicates of blood from a few donors. The chain carries TRBV5-4 and TRBJ1-1; 9 bases are a match to TRBD1. Sequencing input: T cells isolated from PBMCs. This clonotype was sampled from a human donor in good health. CDR3 region: CASSFEQGAVGTEAFF. The CDR3 DNA reads TGTGCCAGCAGCTTCGAACAGGGGGCTGTTGGCACTGAAGCTTTCTTT.